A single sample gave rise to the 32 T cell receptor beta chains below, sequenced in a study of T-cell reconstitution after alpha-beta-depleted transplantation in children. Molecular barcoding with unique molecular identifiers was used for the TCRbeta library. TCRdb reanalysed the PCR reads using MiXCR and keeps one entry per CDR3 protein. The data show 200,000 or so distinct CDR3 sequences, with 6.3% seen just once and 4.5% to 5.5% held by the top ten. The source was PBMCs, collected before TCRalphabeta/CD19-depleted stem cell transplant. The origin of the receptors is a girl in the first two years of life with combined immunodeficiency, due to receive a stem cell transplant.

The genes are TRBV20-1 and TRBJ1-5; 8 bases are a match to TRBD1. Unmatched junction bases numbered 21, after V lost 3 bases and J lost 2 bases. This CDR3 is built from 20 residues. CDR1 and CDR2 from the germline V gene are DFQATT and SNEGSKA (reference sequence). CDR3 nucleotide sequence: TGCAGTGCTAGGGATCAGGTTCTGGGACAGGTCCTTCCTCGCAATCAGCCCCAGCATTTT. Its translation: CSARDQVLGQVLPRNQPQHF.

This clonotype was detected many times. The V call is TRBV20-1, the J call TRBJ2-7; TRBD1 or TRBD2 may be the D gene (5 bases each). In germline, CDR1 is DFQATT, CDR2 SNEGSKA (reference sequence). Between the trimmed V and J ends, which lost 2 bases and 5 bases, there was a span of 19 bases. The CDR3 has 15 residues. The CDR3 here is CSARTSGPLEDEQYF. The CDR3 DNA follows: TGCAGTGCTAGAACATCGGGACCCCTAGAAGACGAGCAGTACTTC.

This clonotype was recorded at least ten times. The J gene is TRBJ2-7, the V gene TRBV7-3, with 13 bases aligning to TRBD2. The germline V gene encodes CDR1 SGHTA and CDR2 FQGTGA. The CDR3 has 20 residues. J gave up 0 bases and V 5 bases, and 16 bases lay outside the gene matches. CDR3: CASSECRLAGGPKISYEQYF. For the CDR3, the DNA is TGTGCCAGCAGCGAATGCAGACTAGCGGGGGGTCCTAAAATCTCCTACGAGCAGTACTTC.

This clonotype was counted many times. This CDR3 reads CASSLRGGEHGELFF. For the CDR3, the DNA is TGTGCCAGCAGCTTAAGGGGCGGGGAACACGGGGAGCTGTTTTTT. J is TRBJ2-2 and V is TRBV7-3; D is possibly TRBD2 (6 bases). CDR3 size: 15 residues. The germline V gene encodes CDR1 SGHTA and CDR2 FQGTGA. Trimming cost V 1 base and J 7 bases, with 13 bases left between them.

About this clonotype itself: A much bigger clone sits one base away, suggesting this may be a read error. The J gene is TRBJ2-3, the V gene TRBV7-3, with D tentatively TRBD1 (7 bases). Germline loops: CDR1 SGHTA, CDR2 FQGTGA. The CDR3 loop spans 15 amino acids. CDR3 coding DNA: TGTGTCAGCAGATCGACAGGGACTAGCACAGATACGCAGTATTTT. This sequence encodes CVSRSTGTSTDTQYF.

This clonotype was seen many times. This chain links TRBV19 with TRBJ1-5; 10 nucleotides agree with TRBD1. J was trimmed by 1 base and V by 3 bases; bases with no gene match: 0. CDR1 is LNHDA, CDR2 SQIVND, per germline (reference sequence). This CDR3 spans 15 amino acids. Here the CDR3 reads CASSMGQGSNQPQHF. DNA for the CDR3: TGTGCCAGTAGTATGGGACAGGGGAGCAATCAGCCCCAGCATTTT.

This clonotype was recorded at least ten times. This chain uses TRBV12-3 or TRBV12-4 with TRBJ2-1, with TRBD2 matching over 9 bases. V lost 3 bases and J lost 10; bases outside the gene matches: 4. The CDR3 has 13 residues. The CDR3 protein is CASSFMGLAEQFF. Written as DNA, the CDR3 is TGTGCCAGCAGTTTTATGGGACTAGCCGAGCAGTTCTTC.

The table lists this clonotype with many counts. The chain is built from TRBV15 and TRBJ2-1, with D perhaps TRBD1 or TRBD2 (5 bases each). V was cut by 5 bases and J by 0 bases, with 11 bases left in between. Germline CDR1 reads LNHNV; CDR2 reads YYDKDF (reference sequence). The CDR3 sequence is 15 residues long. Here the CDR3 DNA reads TGTGCCACCAGCGCCGGGACCAGCTCCTACAATGAGCAGTTCTTC. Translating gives CATSAGTSSYNEQFF. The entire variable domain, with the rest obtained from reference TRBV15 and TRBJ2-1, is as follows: DAMVIQNPRYQVTQFGKPVTLSCSQTLNHNVMYWYQQKSSQAPKLLFHYYDKDFNNEADTPDNFQSRRPNTSFCFLDIRSPGLGDTAMYLCATSAGTSSYNEQFFGPGTRLTVL.

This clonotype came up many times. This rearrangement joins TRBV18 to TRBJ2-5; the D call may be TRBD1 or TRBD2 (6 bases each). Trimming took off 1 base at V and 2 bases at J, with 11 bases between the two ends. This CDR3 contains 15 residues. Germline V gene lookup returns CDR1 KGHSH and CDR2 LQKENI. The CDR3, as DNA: TGTGCCAGCTCACCACTCCGGGGGCTACAAGAGACCCAGTACTTC. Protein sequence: CASSPLRGLQETQYF.

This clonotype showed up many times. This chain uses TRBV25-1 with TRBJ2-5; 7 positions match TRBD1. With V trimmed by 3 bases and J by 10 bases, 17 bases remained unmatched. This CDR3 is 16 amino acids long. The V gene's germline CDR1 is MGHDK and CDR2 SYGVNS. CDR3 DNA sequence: TGTGCCAGCAGTGAGTTCCGCTACAGGGGACCCCGGGACCAGTACTTC. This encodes CASSEFRYRGPRDQYF.

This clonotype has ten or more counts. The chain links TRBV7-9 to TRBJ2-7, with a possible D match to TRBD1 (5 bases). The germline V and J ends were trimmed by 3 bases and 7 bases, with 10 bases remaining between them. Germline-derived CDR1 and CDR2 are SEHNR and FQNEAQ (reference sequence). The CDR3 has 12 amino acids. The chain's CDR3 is CASSLDTVEQYF. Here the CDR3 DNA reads TGTGCCAGCAGCTTGGACACTGTGGAGCAGTACTTC.

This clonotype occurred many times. The CDR3 here is CASSPLGGTGSYNEQFF. CDR3 in DNA: TGTGCCAGCAGCCCCCTGGGGGGGACAGGGTCCTACAATGAGCAGTTCTTC. This chain connects TRBV7-6 to TRBJ2-1; 9 nucleotides agree with TRBD1. Trimming removed 5 bases from V and 1 base from J; junction bases left unmatched: 9. The germline V gene encodes CDR1 SGHVS and CDR2 FNYEAQ. The CDR3 runs 17 residues.

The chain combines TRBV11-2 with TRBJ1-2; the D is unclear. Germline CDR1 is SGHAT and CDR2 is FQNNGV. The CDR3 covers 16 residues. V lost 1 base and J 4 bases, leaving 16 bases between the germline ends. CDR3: CASSLVGRRNSYGYTF. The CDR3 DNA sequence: TGTGCCAGCAGCTTAGTTGGTAGACGGAACTCCTATGGCTACACCTTC.

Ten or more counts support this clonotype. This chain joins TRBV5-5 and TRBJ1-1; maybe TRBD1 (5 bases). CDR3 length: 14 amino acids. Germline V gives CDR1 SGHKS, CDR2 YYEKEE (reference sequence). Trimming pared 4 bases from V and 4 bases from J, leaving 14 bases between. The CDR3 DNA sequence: TGTGCCAGCAGCGTCGACATGGGGGGCACTGAAGCTTTCTTT. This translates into CASSVDMGGTEAFF.

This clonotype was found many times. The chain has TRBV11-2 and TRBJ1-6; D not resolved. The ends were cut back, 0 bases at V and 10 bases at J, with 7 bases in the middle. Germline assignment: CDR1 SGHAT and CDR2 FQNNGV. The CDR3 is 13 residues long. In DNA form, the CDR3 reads TGTGCCAGCAGCTTAGATCATGGATCACCCCTCCACTTT. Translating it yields CASSLDHGSPLHF.

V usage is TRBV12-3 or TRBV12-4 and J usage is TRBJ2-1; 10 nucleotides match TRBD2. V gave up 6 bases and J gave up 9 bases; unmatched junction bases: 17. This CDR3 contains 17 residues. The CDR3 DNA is TGTGCCAGCAGCCAAAAAGCGGGAGGGCCAGGAGCATTTGAGCAGTTCTTC. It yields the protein CASSQKAGGPGAFEQFF.

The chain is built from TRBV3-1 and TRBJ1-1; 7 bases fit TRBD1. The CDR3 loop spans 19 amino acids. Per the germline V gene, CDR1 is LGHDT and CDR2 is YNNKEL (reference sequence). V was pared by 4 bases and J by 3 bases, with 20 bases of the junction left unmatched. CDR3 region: CASSPPRDSSGGVYTEAFF. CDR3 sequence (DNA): TGTGCCAGCAGCCCGCCCCGGGACAGCTCTGGGGGTGTATACACTGAAGCTTTCTTT.

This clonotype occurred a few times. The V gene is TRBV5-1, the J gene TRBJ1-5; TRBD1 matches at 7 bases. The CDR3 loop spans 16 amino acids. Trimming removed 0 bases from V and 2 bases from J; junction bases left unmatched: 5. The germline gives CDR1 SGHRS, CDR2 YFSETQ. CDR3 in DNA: TGCGCCAGCAGCTTGGAGGCGCAGGGGGGCAATCAGCCCCAGCATTTT. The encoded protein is CASSLEAQGGNQPQHF. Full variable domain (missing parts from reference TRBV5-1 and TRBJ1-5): KAGVTQTPRYLIKTRGQQVTLSCSPISGHRSVSWYQQTPGQGLQFLFEYFSETQRNKGNFPGRFSGRQFSNSRSEMNVSTLELGDSALYLCASSLEAQGGNQPQHFGDGTRLSIL.

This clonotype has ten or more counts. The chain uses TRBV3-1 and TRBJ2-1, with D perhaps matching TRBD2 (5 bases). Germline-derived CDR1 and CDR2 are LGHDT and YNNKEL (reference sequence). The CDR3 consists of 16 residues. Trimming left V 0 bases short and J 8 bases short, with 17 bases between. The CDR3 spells CASSQDPPGYGDEQFF. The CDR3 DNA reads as TGTGCCAGCAGCCAAGATCCACCCGGGTACGGGGATGAGCAGTTCTTC.

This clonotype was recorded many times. In DNA form, the CDR3 reads TGCAGTGCCAGTACAGGGGAGGAGGCCAACGTCCTGACTTTC. It translates to CSASTGEEANVLTF. The chain is built from TRBV20-1 and TRBJ2-6, with D possibly TRBD1 on 7 matching bases. This CDR3 comprises 14 residues. Germline assignment: CDR1 DFQATT and CDR2 SNEGSKA (reference sequence). The V end lost 6 bases, the J end lost 6 bases, and 15 bases lay between the germline ends.

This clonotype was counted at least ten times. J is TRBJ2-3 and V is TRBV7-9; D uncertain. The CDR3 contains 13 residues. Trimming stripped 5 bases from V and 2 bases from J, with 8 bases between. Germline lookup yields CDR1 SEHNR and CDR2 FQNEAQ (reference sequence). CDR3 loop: CASSPWDTDTQYF. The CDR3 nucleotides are TGTGCCAGCAGCCCATGGGACACAGATACGCAGTATTTT.

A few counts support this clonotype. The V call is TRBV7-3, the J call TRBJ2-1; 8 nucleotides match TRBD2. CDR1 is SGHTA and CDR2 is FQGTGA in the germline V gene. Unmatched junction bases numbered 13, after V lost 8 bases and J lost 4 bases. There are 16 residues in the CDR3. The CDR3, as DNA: TGTGCCAGCGCTACGGATGGGGCGGGAGGATACAATGAGCAGTTCTTC. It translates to CASATDGAGGYNEQFF.

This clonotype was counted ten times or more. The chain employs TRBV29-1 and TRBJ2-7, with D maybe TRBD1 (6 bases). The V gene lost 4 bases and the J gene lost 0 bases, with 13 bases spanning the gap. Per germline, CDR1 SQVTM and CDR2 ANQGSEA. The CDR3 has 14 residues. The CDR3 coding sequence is TGCAGCGTTGTCGGGACAAGTATCTCCTACGAGCAGTACTTC. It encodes CSVVGTSISYEQYF.

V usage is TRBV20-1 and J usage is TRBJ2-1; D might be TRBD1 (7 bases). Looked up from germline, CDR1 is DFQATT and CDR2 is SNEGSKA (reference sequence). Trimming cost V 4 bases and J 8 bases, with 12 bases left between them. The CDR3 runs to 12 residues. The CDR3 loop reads CSAKGQRDEQFF. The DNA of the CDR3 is TGCAGTGCTAAGGGACAGCGGGATGAGCAGTTCTTC.

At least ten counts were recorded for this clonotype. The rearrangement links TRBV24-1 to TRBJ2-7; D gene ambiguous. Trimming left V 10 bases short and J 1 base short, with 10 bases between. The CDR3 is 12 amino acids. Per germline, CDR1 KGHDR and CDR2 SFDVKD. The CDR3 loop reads CATSTDSYEQYF. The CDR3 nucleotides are TGTGCCACGTCGACCGATTCCTACGAGCAGTACTTC.

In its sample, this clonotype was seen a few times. The CDR3 nucleotides read TGCGCCAGCAGCCAAGATATCGGGGACTCGGAACCCCTCCACTTT. This gives the protein CASSQDIGDSEPLHF. The chain couples TRBV4-3 to TRBJ1-6, with TRBD1 as a possible D gene (5 bases). The ends were cut back, 0 bases at V and 12 bases at J, with 15 bases in the middle. The germline CDR1 and CDR2 sequences are LGHNA and YSLEER. There are 15 residues in the CDR3.

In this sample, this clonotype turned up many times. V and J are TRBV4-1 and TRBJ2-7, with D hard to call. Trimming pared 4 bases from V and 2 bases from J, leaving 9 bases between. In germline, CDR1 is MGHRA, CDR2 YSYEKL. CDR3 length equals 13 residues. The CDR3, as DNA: TGCGCCAGCAGCCTTATCGACACCTACGAGCAGTACTTC. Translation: CASSLIDTYEQYF.

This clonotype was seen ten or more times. CDR3: CASSPSGHYNEQFF. The CDR3 DNA follows: TGTGCCAGCAGCCCATCAGGGCACTACAATGAGCAGTTCTTC. V gene TRBV7-3 combines with J gene TRBJ2-1; maybe TRBD1 (5 bases). CDR1 SGHTA and CDR2 FQGTGA come from the germline V gene. Trimming removed 5 bases at V and 3 bases at J, with 11 bases between. The CDR3 loop spans 14 amino acids.

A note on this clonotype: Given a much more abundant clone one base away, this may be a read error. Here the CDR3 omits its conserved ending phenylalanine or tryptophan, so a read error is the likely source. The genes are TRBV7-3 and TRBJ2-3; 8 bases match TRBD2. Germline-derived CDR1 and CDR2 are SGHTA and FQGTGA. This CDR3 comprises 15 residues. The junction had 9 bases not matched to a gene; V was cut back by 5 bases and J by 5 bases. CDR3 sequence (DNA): TGTGCCAGCAGCGAGATCGGGGGGGCTGTAGATACGCAGTATTCT. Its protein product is CASSEIGGAVDTQYS.

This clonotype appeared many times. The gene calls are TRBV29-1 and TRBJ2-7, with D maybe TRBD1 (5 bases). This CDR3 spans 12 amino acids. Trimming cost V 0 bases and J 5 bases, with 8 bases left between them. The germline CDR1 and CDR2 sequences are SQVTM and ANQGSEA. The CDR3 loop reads CSVEDGRDEQYF. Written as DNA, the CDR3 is TGCAGCGTTGAAGACGGCAGGGACGAGCAGTACTTC.

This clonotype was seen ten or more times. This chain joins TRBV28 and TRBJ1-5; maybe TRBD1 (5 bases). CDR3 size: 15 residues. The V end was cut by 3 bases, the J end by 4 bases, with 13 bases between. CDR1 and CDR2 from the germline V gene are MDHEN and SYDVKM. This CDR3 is CASSFWGLRNQPQHF. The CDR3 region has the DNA TGTGCCAGCAGTTTTTGGGGCTTAAGGAATCAGCCCCAGCATTTT.

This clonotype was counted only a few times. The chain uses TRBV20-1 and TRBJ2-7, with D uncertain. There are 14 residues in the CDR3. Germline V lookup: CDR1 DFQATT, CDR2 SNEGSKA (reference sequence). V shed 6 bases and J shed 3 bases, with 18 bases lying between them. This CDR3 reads CSATVTEVGYEQYF. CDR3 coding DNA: TGCAGTGCCACCGTGACGGAAGTGGGCTACGAGCAGTACTTC.